This T cell receptor (beta chain) came from a study of blood T cell repertoires in COVID-19. Study in general: Some COVID-19 samples were acute and others convalescent; all came from the United States, Italy and Spain. The analysed material was cDNA or gDNA that came from T cells, B-cell-depleted T cells, or PBMCs.

V gave up 2 bases and J gave up 5 bases; unmatched junction bases: 6. Germline values: CDR1 SGHRS, CDR2 YFSETQ. The CDR3 runs 16 residues. In the authors' methods: Nucleated cell number was recorded as an estimate derived from reference gene primer amplification. Clones were read by immunoSEQ multiplex PCR, and TCRdb kept only the in-frame ones, dropping some. V and J calls and clone size follow that table, whereas D and trimming were derived from the DNA. The table shows 280,000 or so clones, with about 87% occurring only once. This receptor was taken from a woman younger than 45 who had recovered from COVID-19. The sample consisted of peripheral blood. The rearrangement joins TRBV5-1 to TRBJ2-2, with 10 bases that match TRBD2. CDR3 coding DNA: TGCGCCAGCAGCTTTAAACCGGGACTAGCGACCGGGGAGCTGTTTTTT. Amino acid sequence: CASSFKPGLATGELFF.